The 27 T cell receptor beta chains below all came from one sample that was sequenced in a study of tumor-infiltrating lymphocytes in primary liver carcinoma. For each extraction, RNA and DNA were obtained together from approximately 20-30 mg of unsorted bulk tissue. Making TCR beta cDNA involved 400 to 600 ng total RNA and a constant-region primer. ARM-PCR, slightly modified, supplied the TCR beta libraries through three nested multiplex PCR rounds. In the first two PCR rounds, TRBV1-TRBV30 forward primers were paired with a C-beta reverse primer, and each round lasted roughly 9 cycles. TCRdb reanalysed the multiplex PCR reads using MiXCR and keeps one entry per CDR3 protein. This repertoire shows approximately 73,000 distinct CDR3 sequences, around 75% found once; its top ten account for roughly an eighth. Specimen: liver tumor tissue from sampling region 4. Subset given: tumor region T4, right-lateral pole. All receptors come from a woman in her sixties or seventies with primary liver carcinoma and hepatitis B virus infection.

This chain uses TRBV11-2 with TRBJ2-1, with 7 bases identical to TRBD2. V lost 5 bases, J lost 2 bases, and 9 bases stayed unmatched. The CDR3 is 16 amino acids. Germline CDR1 reads SGHAT; CDR2 reads FQNNGV. The CDR3 DNA follows: TGTGCCAGCAGCCCTCTCCGGAGCGGGACCTACAATGAGCAGTTCTTC. Translation gives CASSPLRSGTYNEQFF. The full variable domain, with the rest looked up from reference TRBV11-2 and TRBJ2-1, is EAGVAQSPRYKIIEKRQSVAFWCNPISGHATLYWYQQILGQGPKLLIQFQNNGVVDDSQLPKDRFSAERLKGVDSTLKIQPAKLEDSAVYLCASSPLRSGTYNEQFFGPGTRLTVL.

This clonotype has just one count. A read error may be the cause here, since a much bigger clone is one base away. The chain has TRBV6-4 and TRBJ2-1; no reliable D call. Germline CDR1 reads MRHNA; CDR2 reads SNTAGT. This CDR3 spans 15 amino acids. V gave up 2 bases and J gave up 8 bases, with 16 bases separating them. The CDR3 DNA sequence: TGTGCCAGCAGTGACCTTACTAACAGCGTAGATGAGCAGTTCTTC. Translated: CASSDLTNSVDEQFF.

The V and J genes are TRBV6-1 and TRBJ2-1; 7 bases are a match to TRBD2. V shed 10 bases and J 16 bases; nucleotides not matched to a gene: 28. Germline values: CDR1 MNHNS, CDR2 SASEGT. The CDR3 spans 16 residues. The CDR3 bases are TGTGCCACGCGTCGGGGGGTCGCGGCGACCCACAATGAGCCATTCTTC. As protein: CATRRGVAATHNEPFF.

This clonotype was seen ten or more times. V and J are TRBV5-1 and TRBJ2-5, with TRBD2 matching 7 bases. The CDR3 is 17 residues long. Germline CDR1 SGHRS, CDR2 YFSETQ. After removal of 2 bases from V and 4 bases from J, the junction contained 14 bases not matched to a gene. CDR3 DNA sequence: TGCGCCAGCAGCTTATCGATTAGCGGATCGGGGGGAGAGACCCAGTACTTC. Amino acids: CASSLSISGSGGETQYF.

In regard to this clonotype: Relative to the germline gene, one junction end is altered; a read error may explain this. The rearrangement joins TRBV11-2 to TRBJ1-6; D gene ambiguous. The CDR3 runs 13 residues. Germline values: CDR1 SGHAT, CDR2 FQNNGV. The CDR3 DNA follows: TGTGTCAGCAGCTTTGTAGTGGATTCACCCCTCCACTTT. It yields the protein CVSSFVVDSPLHF.

As for this clonotype: Given a much more abundant clone one base away, this may be a read error. The CDR3 DNA sequence: TGTGCCAGCAGCACAGGGGAGGTTGGTGAGCGGTTCTTC. This gives the protein CASSTGEVGERFF. The J gene is TRBJ2-1, the V gene TRBV28; weak D call: TRBD1 (7 bases). The CDR3 consists of 13 residues. Germline CDR1 MDHEN, CDR2 SYDVKM.

Worth noting for this clonotype: A much larger clone sits a single nucleotide away, making a read error possible. The genes are TRBV28 and TRBJ2-7; either TRBD1 or TRBD2 may fit D (5 bases each). The CDR3 is 14 residues long. Germline-derived CDR1 and CDR2 are MDHEN and SYDVKM. This chain's CDR3 is CASSLSQGRNDQYF. The CDR3 nucleotides are TGTGCCAGCAGTTTATCGCAGGGACGGAACGACCAGTACTTC.

Turning to this clonotype: The CDR3 does not close with the conserved phenylalanine or tryptophan, likely indicating a read error. The genes are TRBV29-1 and TRBJ2-1, with TRBD2 matching over 12 bases. The CDR3 consists of 15 residues. CDR1 is SQVTM, CDR2 ANQGSEA, per germline. The CDR3 bases are TGCAACGTATCGACTAGCGGGAGAGTAAACAATGAGCAGTTCTCC. This sequence encodes CNVSTSGRVNNEQFS.

This clonotype appeared many times. The V gene is TRBV12-3 or TRBV12-4, the J gene TRBJ1-3; D possibly corresponds to TRBD1 (6 bases). This CDR3 is 15 amino acids long. V was pared by 8 bases and J by 0 bases, with 14 bases between. The CDR3 DNA reads TGTGCCAGCGATGAGGGGGGGATCTCTGGAAACACCATATATTTT. Its translation is CASDEGGISGNTIYF.

Worth noting for this clonotype: An end of the junction does not agree with germline; a read error may underlie this. The CDR3 DNA sequence: TGTACCAGCAGCTCCGCCGTAGCCGGGACTGAAGCCTTCTTT. Its protein is CTSSSAVAGTEAFF. This chain joins TRBV11-2 and TRBJ1-1; tentative D call: TRBD1 (5 bases). Germline values: CDR1 SGHAT, CDR2 FQNNGV. This CDR3 is built from 14 residues.

In the case of this clonotype: A much larger clone sits a single nucleotide away, making a read error possible. The genes are TRBV7-9 and TRBJ2-3; 11 bases are a match to TRBD2. The CDR3 extends over 15 amino acids. Germline loops: CDR1 SEHNR, CDR2 FQNEAQ (reference sequence). CDR3 protein: CASSFGLAGTGTQYF. The CDR3 coding sequence is TGTGCCAGCAGCTTCGGACTAGCGGGTACAGGTACGCAGTATTTT.

With regard to this clonotype: A junction end diverges from the germline sequence, so it may reflect a read error. The V gene is TRBV12-3 or TRBV12-4, the J gene TRBJ2-1, with D tentatively TRBD1 or TRBD2 (6 bases each). The CDR3 covers 13 residues. CDR3 coding DNA: TGCGTCAGCCTCCGAGGGGGGTACAATGAGCAGTTCTTC. The encoded protein is CVSLRGGYNEQFF.

To note about this clonotype: One end of the junction fails to match germline, which may point to a read error. This chain joins TRBV11-2 and TRBJ2-7; TRBD2 agrees at 13 bases. The length of the CDR3 is 20 residues. Per the germline V gene, CDR1 is SGHAT and CDR2 is FQNNGV. In nucleotides, the CDR3 is TGTGCCAGCAGCGCTCTACAGGGGGCGGGACTAGCGGGAACGATCTACGGGCAGTACTTC. It yields the protein CASSALQGAGLAGTIYGQYF.

Worth noting for this clonotype: The junction shows a germline mismatch at one end, possibly a read error. This chain uses TRBV7-9 with TRBJ2-7; D is unresolved. The CDR3 consists of 14 residues. CDR1 and CDR2 (germline): SEHNR, FQNEAQ (reference sequence). The CDR3 DNA follows: TGTGCCAGTAGCTTAGGAGACATCTCATACGACCAGTACTTC. Translated, it gives CASSLGDISYDQYF.

V is TRBV20-1 and J is TRBJ1-1; 7 bases fit TRBD1. The CDR3 runs 14 residues. J lost 3 bases, V lost 5 bases, and 9 bases had no gene match. Germline V gene sequence: CDR1 DFQATT, CDR2 SNEGSKA (reference sequence). The CDR3 nucleotides read TGCAGTGCTCGCCTCTATGACAGGGACACTGAAGCTTTCTTT. Residues: CSARLYDRDTEAFF.

As concerns this clonotype: This could be a read error, since a much larger clone is one nucleotide away. This chain uses TRBV24-1 with TRBJ2-1; possible D gene TRBD1, 5 bases. The V gene lost 6 bases and the J gene lost 0 bases, with 8 bases spanning the gap. This CDR3 is 14 amino acids long. CDR1 is KGHDR, CDR2 SFDVKD, per germline. The CDR3 DNA is TGTGCCACCAGTCTCAGGGTCTCCTACAATGAGCAGTTCTTC. Protein sequence: CATSLRVSYNEQFF.

The chain combines TRBV6-7 with TRBJ1-2; a weak D match, TRBD1 (5 bases). TRBV6-7 is noted as an ORF with a role that remains uncertain. V was cut by 6 bases and J by 4 bases, with 21 bases left in between. This CDR3 is built from 16 residues. CDR3 nucleotide sequence: TGTGCCAGCAGACAGTGGTCAGGGTCGGCCTTCTATGGCTACACCTTC. This sequence encodes CASRQWSGSAFYGYTF.

This clonotype was seen a handful of times. The rearrangement uses TRBV7-8 and TRBJ2-3; 7 bases are shared with TRBD1. V was pared by 6 bases and J by 7 bases, with 10 bases of the junction left unmatched. There are 14 residues in the CDR3. Germline assignment: CDR1 SGHVS and CDR2 FQNEAQ. CDR3 sequence: CASSLLWTGYTQYF. The CDR3, as DNA: TGTGCCAGCAGTTTACTTTGGACAGGCTATACGCAGTATTTT.

This clonotype has a count of ten or more. The genes are TRBV4-1 and TRBJ2-7; 7 positions match TRBD2. The CDR3 length is 15 residues. The germline gives CDR1 MGHRA, CDR2 YSYEKL. The V gene end was trimmed by 1 base and the J gene end by 0 bases; junction bases not matched to a gene: 3. The CDR3 loop reads CASSQAGGSSYEQYF. The CDR3 nucleotides are TGCGCCAGCAGCCAAGCGGGCGGGAGCTCCTACGAGCAGTACTTC.

Comment on this clonotype: The CDR3 carries no conserved terminal phenylalanine or tryptophan, so it likely arises from a read error. The rearrangement links TRBV5-1 to TRBJ2-2; D is perhaps TRBD2 (5 bases). The CDR3 consists of 16 residues. Germline loops: CDR1 SGHRS, CDR2 YFSETQ. The V end lost 3 bases, the J end lost 5 bases, and 17 bases lay between the germline ends. The CDR3 DNA reads TGCGCCAGCAGCTCCGTAACGGGGTTTGGGACCGGGGAGCTGTTTTCT. Translated: CASSSVTGFGTGELFS.

Comment on this clonotype: At one boundary the junction diverges from the germline segment, which might be a read error. The chain has TRBV11-2 and TRBJ2-7, with 11 bases lining up with TRBD2. In germline, CDR1 is SGHAT, CDR2 FQNNGV. This CDR3 has 13 residues. The CDR3 DNA reads as TGTCCCAGCAGCTTAACTAGCGGGGGCGAGCACTACTTC. It translates to CPSSLTSGGEHYF.

Comment on this clonotype: This may arise from a read error, as a much more abundant clone is one base away. The chain recombines TRBV28 with TRBJ2-1; a possible D gene is TRBD1 (7 bases). Trimming took off 6 bases at V and 9 bases at J, with 15 bases between the two ends. In germline, CDR1 is MDHEN, CDR2 SYDVKM. The CDR3 extends over 13 amino acids. Written as DNA, the CDR3 is TGTGCCAGCAGCACAGGGGAGGTTTGTGAGCAGTTCTTC. Residues: CASSTGEVCEQFF.

Turning to this clonotype: Germline is not matched at one junction end, which may reflect a read error. The CDR3 spells CASSLARYRNTEVFF. The CDR3, as DNA: TGTGCCAGTAGCTTAGCGCGGTACAGAAACACTGAAGTTTTCTTT. The genes are TRBV7-9 and TRBJ1-1; D unclear. This CDR3 is 15 amino acids long. CDR1 and CDR2 from the germline V gene are SEHNR and FQNEAQ (reference sequence).

Worth noting for this clonotype: A much larger clonotype is one base distant, so this may be a read error. The rearrangement uses TRBV5-1 and TRBJ2-7; possibly TRBD1 for D (7 bases). There are 14 residues in the CDR3. Germline CDR1 is SGHRS and CDR2 is YFSETQ. The V and J ends lost 6 bases and 10 bases respectively, with 23 bases between them. CDR3 nucleotide sequence: TGCGCCAGCAACCAGGGGGGATCCCGCTCCCACCAGTACTTC. Residues: CASNQGGSRSHQYF. The full variable domain, in which reference TRBV5-1 and TRBJ2-7 provide the parts outside the CDR3, is KAGVTQTPRYLIKTRGQQVTLSCSPISGHRSVSWYQQTPGQGLQFLFEYFSETQRNKGNFPGRFSGRQFSNSRSEMNVSTLELGDSALYLCASNQGGSRSHQYFGPGTRLTVT.

About this clonotype itself: Its ends do not fully match the called genes, so a read error is possible. The chain uses TRBV12-3 or TRBV12-4 and TRBJ2-5; 9 positions agree with TRBD1. The length of the CDR3 is 15 residues. CDR3 region: CACSDAGTGQKTQYF. The CDR3 DNA sequence: TGTGCCTGCAGTGATGCCGGGACAGGGCAAAAGACCCAGTACTTC.

A word on this clonotype: The CDR3 does not close with the conserved phenylalanine or tryptophan, likely indicating a read error. The CDR3 is CASSLGRVNTGELFL. CDR3 coding DNA: TGCGCCAGCAGCTTAGGGCGGGTGAACACCGGGGAGCTGTTTCTC. This chain links TRBV5-1 with TRBJ2-2; perhaps TRBD2 as D (5 bases). Germline V lookup: CDR1 SGHRS, CDR2 YFSETQ. The length of the CDR3 is 15 residues. V lost 2 bases and J lost 1, with 9 bases in between.

For this clonotype: This may come from a read error, since a much larger clone is one base off. This chain connects TRBV28 to TRBJ2-7, with D possibly called TRBD1 or TRBD2 (5 bases each). Germline CDR1 and CDR2: MDHEN and SYDVKM. This CDR3 has 15 amino acids. DNA for the CDR3: TGTGCCAGCAGTCCCCCCGGGACGAGGGCCTACGATCAGTACTTC. It is translated as CASSPPGTRAYDQYF.